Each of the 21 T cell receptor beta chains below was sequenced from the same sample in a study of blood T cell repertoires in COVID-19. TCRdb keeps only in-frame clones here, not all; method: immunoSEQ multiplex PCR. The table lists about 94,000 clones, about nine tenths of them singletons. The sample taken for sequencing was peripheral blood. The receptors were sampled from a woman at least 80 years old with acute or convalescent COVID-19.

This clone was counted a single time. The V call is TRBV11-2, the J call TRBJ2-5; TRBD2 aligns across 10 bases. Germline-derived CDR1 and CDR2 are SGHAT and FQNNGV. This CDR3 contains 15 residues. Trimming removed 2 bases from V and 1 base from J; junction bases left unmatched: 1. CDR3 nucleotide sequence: TGTGCCAGCAGCTTAAGCGGGGGGGCCCAAGAGACCCAGTACTTC. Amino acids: CASSLSGGAQETQYF. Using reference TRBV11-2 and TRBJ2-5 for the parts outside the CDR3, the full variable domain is EAGVAQSPRYKIIEKRQSVAFWCNPISGHATLYWYQQILGQGPKLLIQFQNNGVVDDSQLPKDRFSAERLKGVDSTLKIQPAKLEDSAVYLCASSLSGGAQETQYFGPGTRLLVL.

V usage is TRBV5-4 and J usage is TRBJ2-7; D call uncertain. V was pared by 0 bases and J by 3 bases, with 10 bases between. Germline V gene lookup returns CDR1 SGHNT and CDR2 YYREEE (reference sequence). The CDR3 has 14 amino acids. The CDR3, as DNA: TGTGCCAGCAGCTTGGCCCCGGCAGGCTACGAGCAGTACTTC. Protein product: CASSLAPAGYEQYF. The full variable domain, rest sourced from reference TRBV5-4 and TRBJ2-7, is ETGVTQSPTHLIKTRGQQVTLRCSSQSGHNTVSWYQQALGQGPQFIFQYYREEENGRGNFPPRFSGLQFPNYSSELNVNALELDDSALYLCASSLAPAGYEQYFGPGTRLTVT.

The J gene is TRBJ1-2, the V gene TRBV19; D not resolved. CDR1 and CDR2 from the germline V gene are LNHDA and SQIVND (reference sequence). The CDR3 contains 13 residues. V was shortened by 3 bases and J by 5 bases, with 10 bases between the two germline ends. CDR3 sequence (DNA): TGTGCCAGTAGTATGCGGTTGTCGTATGGCTACACCTTC. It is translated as CASSMRLSYGYTF.

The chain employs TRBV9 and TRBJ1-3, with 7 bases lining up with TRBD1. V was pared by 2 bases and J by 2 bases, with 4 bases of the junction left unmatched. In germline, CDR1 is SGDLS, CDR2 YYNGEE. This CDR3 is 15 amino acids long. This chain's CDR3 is CASSVNRGPGNTIYF. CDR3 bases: TGTGCCAGCAGCGTCAACAGGGGTCCTGGAAACACCATATATTTT.

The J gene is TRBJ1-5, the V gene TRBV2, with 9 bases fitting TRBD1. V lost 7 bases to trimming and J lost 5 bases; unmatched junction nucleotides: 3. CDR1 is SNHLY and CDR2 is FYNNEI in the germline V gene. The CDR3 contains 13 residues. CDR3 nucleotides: TGTGCCAGCAACCGGGACAGGGATCAGCCCCAGCATTTT. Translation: CASNRDRDQPQHF. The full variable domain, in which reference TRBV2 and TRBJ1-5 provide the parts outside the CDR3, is EPEVTQTPSHQVTQMGQEVILRCVPISNHLYFYWYRQILGQKVEFLVSFYNNEISEKSEIFDDQFSVERPDGSNFTLKIRSTKLEDSAMYFCASNRDRDQPQHFGDGTRLSIL.

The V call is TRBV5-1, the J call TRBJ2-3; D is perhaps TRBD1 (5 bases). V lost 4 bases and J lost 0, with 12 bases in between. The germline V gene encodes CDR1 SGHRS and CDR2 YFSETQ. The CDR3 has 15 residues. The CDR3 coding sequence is TGCGCCAGCAGCAGGGGCACCTCTAGCACAGATACGCAGTATTTT. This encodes CASSRGTSSTDTQYF. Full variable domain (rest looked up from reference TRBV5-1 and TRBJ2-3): KAGVTQTPRYLIKTRGQQVTLSCSPISGHRSVSWYQQTPGQGLQFLFEYFSETQRNKGNFPGRFSGRQFSNSRSEMNVSTLELGDSALYLCASSRGTSSTDTQYFGPGTRLTVL.

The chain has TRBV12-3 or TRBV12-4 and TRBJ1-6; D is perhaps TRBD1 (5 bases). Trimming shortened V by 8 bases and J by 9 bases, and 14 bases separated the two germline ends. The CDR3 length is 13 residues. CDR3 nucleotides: TGTGCCAGCCGGAGCGACAGCAGTTCACCCCTCCACTTT. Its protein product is CASRSDSSSPLHF.

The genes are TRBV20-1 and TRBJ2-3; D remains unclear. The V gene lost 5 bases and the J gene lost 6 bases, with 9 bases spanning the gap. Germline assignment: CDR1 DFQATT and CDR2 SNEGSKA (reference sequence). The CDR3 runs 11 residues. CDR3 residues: CSAARVDTQYF. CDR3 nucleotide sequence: TGCAGTGCTGCCCGGGTGGATACGCAGTATTTT.

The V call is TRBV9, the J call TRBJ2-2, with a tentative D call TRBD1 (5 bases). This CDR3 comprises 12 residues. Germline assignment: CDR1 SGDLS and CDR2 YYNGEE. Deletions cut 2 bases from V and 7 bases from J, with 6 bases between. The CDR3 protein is CASSVDSGELFF. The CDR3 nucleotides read TGTGCCAGCAGCGTCGACAGCGGGGAGCTGTTTTTT.

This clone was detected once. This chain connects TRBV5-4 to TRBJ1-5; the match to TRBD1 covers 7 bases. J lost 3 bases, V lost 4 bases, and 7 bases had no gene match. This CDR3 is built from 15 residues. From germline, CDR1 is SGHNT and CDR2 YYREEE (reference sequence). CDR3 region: CASSPGGQYNQPQHF. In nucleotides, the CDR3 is TGTGCCAGCAGCCCAGGGGGACAATACAATCAGCCCCAGCATTTT.

CDR3 sequence reads: CATKQGWNYGYTF. Here the CDR3 DNA reads TGTGCCACCAAACAGGGCTGGAACTATGGCTACACCTTC. J is TRBJ1-2 and V is TRBV15, with D tentatively TRBD1 (6 bases). The CDR3 consists of 13 residues. V shed 7 bases and J shed 2 bases, with 11 bases lying between them. Germline V gene data show CDR1 as LNHNV and CDR2 as YYDKDF (reference sequence).

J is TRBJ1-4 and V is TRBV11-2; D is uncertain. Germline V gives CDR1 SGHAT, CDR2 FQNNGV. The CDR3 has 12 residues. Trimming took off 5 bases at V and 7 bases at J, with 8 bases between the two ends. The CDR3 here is CASSPRVEKLFF. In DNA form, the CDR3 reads TGTGCCAGCAGCCCCCGGGTTGAAAAACTGTTTTTT. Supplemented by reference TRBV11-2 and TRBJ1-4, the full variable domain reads EAGVAQSPRYKIIEKRQSVAFWCNPISGHATLYWYQQILGQGPKLLIQFQNNGVVDDSQLPKDRFSAERLKGVDSTLKIQPAKLEDSAVYLCASSPRVEKLFFGSGTQLSVL.

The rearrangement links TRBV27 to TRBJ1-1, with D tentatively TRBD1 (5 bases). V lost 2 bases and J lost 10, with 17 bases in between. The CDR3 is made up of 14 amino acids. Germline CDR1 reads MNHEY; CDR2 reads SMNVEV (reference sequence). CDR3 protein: CASSLSGAIGPAFF. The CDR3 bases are TGTGCCAGCAGTTTAAGCGGGGCGATTGGTCCAGCTTTCTTT.

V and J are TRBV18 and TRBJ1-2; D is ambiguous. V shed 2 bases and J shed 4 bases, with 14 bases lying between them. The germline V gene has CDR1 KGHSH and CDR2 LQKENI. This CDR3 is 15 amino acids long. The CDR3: CASSPTGEMGYGYTF. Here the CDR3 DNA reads TGTGCCAGCTCACCAACCGGGGAGATGGGCTATGGCTACACCTTC.

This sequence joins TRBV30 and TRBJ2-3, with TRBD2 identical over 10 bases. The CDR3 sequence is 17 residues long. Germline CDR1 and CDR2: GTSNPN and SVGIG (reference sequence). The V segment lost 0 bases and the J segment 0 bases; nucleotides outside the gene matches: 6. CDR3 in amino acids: CAWSVFKLAGSTDTQYF. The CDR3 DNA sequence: TGTGCCTGGAGTGTATTTAAACTAGCGGGGAGCACAGATACGCAGTATTTT.

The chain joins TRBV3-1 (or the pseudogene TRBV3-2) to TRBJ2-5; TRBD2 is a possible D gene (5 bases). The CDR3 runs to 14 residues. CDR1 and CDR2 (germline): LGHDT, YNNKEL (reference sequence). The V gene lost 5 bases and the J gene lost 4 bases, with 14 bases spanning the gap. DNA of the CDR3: TGTGCCAGCAGCTTTGGAGGTGGGTCAGAGACCCAGTACTTC. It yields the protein CASSFGGGSETQYF.

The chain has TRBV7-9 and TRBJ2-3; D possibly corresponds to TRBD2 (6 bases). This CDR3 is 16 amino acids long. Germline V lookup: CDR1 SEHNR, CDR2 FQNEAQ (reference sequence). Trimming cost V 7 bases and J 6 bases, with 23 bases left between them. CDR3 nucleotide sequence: TGTGCCAGCATCCGGGACTCAGCGCGGGAAGTTGATACGCAGTATTTT. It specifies CASIRDSAREVDTQYF. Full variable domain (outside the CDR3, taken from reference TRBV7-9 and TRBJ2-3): DTGVSQNPRHKITKRGQNVTFRCDPISEHNRLYWYRQTLGQGPEFLTYFQNEAQLEKSRLLSDRFSAERPKGSFSTLEIQRTEQGDSAMYLCASIRDSAREVDTQYFGPGTRLTVL.

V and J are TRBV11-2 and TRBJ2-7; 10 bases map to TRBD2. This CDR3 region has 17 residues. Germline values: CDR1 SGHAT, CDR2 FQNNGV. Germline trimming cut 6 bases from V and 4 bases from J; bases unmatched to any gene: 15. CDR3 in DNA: TGTGCCAGCAGTCCTACCGGGACTAGCGTCAGTTCTTACGAGCAGTACTTC. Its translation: CASSPTGTSVSSYEQYF.

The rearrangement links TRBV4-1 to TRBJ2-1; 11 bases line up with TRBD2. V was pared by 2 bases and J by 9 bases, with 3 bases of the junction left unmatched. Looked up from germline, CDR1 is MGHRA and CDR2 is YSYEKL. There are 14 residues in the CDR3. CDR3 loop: CASSQTSGRGEQFF. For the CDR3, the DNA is TGCGCCAGCAGCCAAACTAGCGGGAGAGGTGAGCAGTTCTTC.

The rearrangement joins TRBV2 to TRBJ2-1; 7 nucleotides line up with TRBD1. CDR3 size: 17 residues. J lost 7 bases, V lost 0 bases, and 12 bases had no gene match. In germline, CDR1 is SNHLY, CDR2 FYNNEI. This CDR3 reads CASSEALGQGVGNEQFF. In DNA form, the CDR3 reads TGTGCCAGCAGTGAAGCCCTGGGGCAGGGGGTAGGGAATGAGCAGTTCTTC.

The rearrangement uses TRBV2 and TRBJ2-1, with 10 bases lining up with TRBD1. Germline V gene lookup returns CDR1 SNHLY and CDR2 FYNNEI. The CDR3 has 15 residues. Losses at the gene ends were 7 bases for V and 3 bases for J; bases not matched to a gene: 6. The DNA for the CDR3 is TGTGCCAGCAAACTGGGACAGGGGATCTACAATGAGCAGTTCTTC. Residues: CASKLGQGIYNEQFF.